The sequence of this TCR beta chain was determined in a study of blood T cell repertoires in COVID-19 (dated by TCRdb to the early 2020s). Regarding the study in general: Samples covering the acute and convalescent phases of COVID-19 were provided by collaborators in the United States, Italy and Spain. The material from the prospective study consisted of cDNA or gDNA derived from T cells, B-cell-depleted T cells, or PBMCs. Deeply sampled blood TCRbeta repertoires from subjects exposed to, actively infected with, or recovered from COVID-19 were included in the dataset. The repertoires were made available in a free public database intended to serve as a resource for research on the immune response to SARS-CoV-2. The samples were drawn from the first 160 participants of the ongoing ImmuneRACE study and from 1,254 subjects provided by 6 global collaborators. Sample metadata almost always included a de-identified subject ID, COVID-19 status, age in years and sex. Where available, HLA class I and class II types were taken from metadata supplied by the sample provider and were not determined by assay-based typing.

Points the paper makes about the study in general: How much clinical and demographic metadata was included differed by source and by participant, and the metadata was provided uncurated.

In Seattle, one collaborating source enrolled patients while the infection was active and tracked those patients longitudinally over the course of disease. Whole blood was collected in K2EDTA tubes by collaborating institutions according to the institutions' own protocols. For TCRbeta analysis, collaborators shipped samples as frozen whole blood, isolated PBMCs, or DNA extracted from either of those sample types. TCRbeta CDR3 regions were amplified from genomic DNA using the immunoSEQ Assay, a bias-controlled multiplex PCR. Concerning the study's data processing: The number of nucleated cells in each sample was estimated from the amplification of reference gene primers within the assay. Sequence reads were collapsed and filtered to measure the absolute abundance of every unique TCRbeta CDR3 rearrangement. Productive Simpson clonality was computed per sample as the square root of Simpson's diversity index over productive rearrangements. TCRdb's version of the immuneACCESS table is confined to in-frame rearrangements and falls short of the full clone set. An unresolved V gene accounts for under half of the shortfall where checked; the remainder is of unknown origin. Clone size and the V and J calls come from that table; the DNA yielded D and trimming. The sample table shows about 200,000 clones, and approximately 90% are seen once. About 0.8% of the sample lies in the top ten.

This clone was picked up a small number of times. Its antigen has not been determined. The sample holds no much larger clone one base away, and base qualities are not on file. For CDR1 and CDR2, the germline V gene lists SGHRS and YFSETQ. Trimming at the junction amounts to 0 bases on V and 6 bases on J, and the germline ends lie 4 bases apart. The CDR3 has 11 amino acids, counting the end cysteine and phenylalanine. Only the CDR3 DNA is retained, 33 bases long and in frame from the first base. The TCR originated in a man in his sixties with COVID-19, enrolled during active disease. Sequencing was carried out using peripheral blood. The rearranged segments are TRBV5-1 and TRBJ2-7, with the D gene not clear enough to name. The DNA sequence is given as TGCGCCAGCAGCTTGGCCGGCGAGCAGTACTTC. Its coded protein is CASSLAGEQYF. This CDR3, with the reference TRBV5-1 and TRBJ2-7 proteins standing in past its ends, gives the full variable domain KAGVTQTPRYLIKTRGQQVTLSCSPISGHRSVSWYQQTPGQGLQFLFEYFSETQRNKGNFPGRFSGRQFSNSRSEMNVSTLELGDSALYLCASSLAGEQYFGPGTRLTVT.